The subject of this entry is one T cell receptor beta chain. Its antigen is currently unknown. The sample belongs to a study of shared clonotypes between healthy human individuals. Notes on the study in general: Memory subsets generally showed lower estimated richness than naive subsets.

Germline CDR1 SGHRS, CDR2 YFSETQ. The V gene end was trimmed by 4 bases and the J gene end by 4 bases; junction bases not matched to a gene: 5. The CDR3 covers 16 residues. As defined, naive CD8 cells were CD45RO-negative and positively selected for CCR7, with terminally differentiated effector memory CD45RA+ cells excluded. Under the authors' procedure: ImmunoSEQ only sent back junction sequences with no quality scores, so filtering was done differently. TCRdb keeps only in-frame clones here, not all; method: immunoSEQ multiplex PCR. That table supplies the V and J calls and clone size; D and trimming were determined from the DNA. The data show about 1.9 million clones, with approximately 92% seen just once and roughly 1.7% held by the top ten.

The sample taken for sequencing was naive CD8+ T cells from PBMCs. The receptor's source is a man between 18 and 29 years old in good health. Some clones in this sample may be carry-over from other donors' samples. The genes are TRBV5-1 and TRBJ2-1, with TRBD2 matching over 13 bases. The CDR3: CASSPKGLAGYNEQFF. The CDR3 bases are TGCGCCAGCAGCCCGAAGGGACTAGCGGGATACAATGAGCAGTTCTTC.